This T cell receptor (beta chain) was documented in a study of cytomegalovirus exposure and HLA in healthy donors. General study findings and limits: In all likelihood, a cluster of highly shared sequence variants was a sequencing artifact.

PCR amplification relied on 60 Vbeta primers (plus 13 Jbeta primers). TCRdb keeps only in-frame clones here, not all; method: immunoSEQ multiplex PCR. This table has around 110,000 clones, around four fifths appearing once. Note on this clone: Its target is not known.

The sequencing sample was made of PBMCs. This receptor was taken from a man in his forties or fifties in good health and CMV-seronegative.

Written as DNA, the CDR3 is TGTGCCAGCAGCACGACAGGGAACTCCTACGAGCAGTACTTC. It translates to CASSTTGNSYEQYF. V and J are TRBV7-9 and TRBJ2-7; 7 positions match TRBD1. Looked up from germline, CDR1 is SEHNR and CDR2 is FQNEAQ (reference sequence). V dropped 5 bases and J dropped 0; count of bases not matched to a gene: 4. The length of the CDR3 is 14 residues.